This passage covers 14 T cell receptor beta chains from one sample sequenced in a study of T cell responses to AZD1222 COVID-19 vaccine. The data were produced by immunoSEQ multiplex PCR, yet TCRdb's version contains in-frame clones alone and is incomplete. Of roughly 120,000 clones listed, more than 85% are singletons. Here the sequenced sample was peripheral blood, taken on day 0 of AZD1222 vaccination. The receptor source for this set is an adult in good health.

The chain has TRBV19 and TRBJ2-3; D is undetermined. The length of the CDR3 is 17 residues. V was trimmed by 7 bases and J by 1 base, leaving 21 bases between them. Looked up from germline, CDR1 is LNHDA and CDR2 is SQIVND (reference sequence). Here the CDR3 reads CASTAGSQLLGTDTQYF. In nucleotides, the CDR3 is TGTGCCAGTACCGCCGGTTCCCAGCTCTTGGGCACAGATACGCAGTATTTT. The full variable domain, its missing parts supplied by reference TRBV19 and TRBJ2-3, is DGGITQSPKYLFRKEGQNVTLSCEQNLNHDAMYWYRQDPGQGLRLIYYSQIVNDFQKGDIAEGYSVSREKKESFPLTVTSAQKNPTAFYLCASTAGSQLLGTDTQYFGPGTRLTVL.

V gene TRBV12-3 or TRBV12-4 combines with J gene TRBJ2-5; no reliable D call. This CDR3 has 13 amino acids. The germline V and J ends were trimmed by 3 bases and 2 bases, with 7 bases remaining between them. The CDR3 DNA reads TGTGCCAGCAGTTTGGGTGTACAAGAGACCCAGTACTTC. It yields the protein CASSLGVQETQYF.

V is TRBV5-4 and J is TRBJ1-5, with 7 bases aligning to TRBD1. Per the germline V gene, CDR1 is SGHNT and CDR2 is YYREEE (reference sequence). The CDR3 runs 14 residues. CDR3 protein: CAMGTETSNQPQHF. CDR3 nucleotide sequence: TGTGCTATGGGGACAGAAACGAGCAATCAGCCCCAGCATTTT.

This clone has only a few counts. The chain employs TRBV3-1 (or the pseudogene TRBV3-2) and TRBJ2-1; 12 bases align to TRBD2. Germline V gene lookup returns CDR1 LGHDT and CDR2 YNNKEL (reference sequence). This CDR3 has 16 residues. Trimming took 6 bases from V and 9 from J; bases not matched to a gene: 12. The CDR3 region has the DNA TGTGCCAGCAGGTCCCTAGCGGGGGGGCCGGTGGGTGAGCAGTTCTTC. Translation: CASRSLAGGPVGEQFF.

The genes are TRBV30 and TRBJ2-7, with a tentative D call TRBD2 (6 bases). V lost 0 bases and J lost 5, with 14 bases in between. Germline CDR1 reads GTSNPN; CDR2 reads SVGIG (reference sequence). The CDR3 contains 14 residues. CDR3 in amino acids: CAWSVTGSSNEQYF. The DNA for the CDR3 is TGTGCCTGGAGTGTAACCGGGAGTTCCAACGAGCAGTACTTC.

The chain couples TRBV2 to TRBJ1-5; D uncertain. This CDR3 region has 15 residues. Looked up from germline, CDR1 is SNHLY and CDR2 is FYNNEI. The V end lost 2 bases, the J end lost 1 base, and 9 bases lay between the germline ends. The CDR3 spells CASSESKGSNQPQHF. CDR3 coding DNA: TGTGCCAGCAGTGAAAGCAAAGGGAGCAATCAGCCCCAGCATTTT.

The chain has TRBV9 and TRBJ1-1; perhaps TRBD1 as D (5 bases). This CDR3 contains 15 residues. Germline CDR1 SGDLS, CDR2 YYNGEE. V was pared by 0 bases and J by 3 bases, with 12 bases between. The CDR3 region has the DNA TGTGCCAGCAGCGTAGGAACAGGATGGGACACTGAAGCTTTCTTT. Its protein is CASSVGTGWDTEAFF.

The CDR3 DNA reads TGTGCCAGCAGTTCCTATGGGGGGACGGGGTTGGACATTCAGTACTTC. It translates to CASSSYGGTGLDIQYF. The chain is built from TRBV27 and TRBJ2-4; D might be TRBD2 (6 bases). Per the germline V gene, CDR1 is MNHEY and CDR2 is SMNVEV (reference sequence). The CDR3 totals 16 residues. The V end lost 4 bases, the J end lost 8 bases, and 21 bases lay between the germline ends.

The J gene is TRBJ1-2, the V gene TRBV12-3 or TRBV12-4; D is possibly TRBD1 (5 bases). CDR3 length: 12 residues. The V end lost 10 bases, the J end lost 4 bases, and 13 bases lay between the germline ends. DNA of the CDR3: TGTGCCACCCGGGACGCCTTCTATGGCTACACCTTC. This codes for CATRDAFYGYTF.

The V call is TRBV19, the J call TRBJ2-7; D is perhaps TRBD2 (6 bases). The CDR3 totals 15 residues. CDR1 is LNHDA and CDR2 is SQIVND in the germline V gene (reference sequence). V lost 3 bases, J lost 4 bases, and 16 bases lay in between. The CDR3 protein is CASSILGQGGYEQYF. The CDR3 region has the DNA TGTGCCAGTAGTATCTTGGGGCAGGGAGGTTACGAGCAGTACTTC.

This sequence joins TRBV30 and TRBJ1-2; D gene uncertain. The CDR3 consists of 14 residues. Germline CDR1 reads GTSNPN; CDR2 reads SVGIG (reference sequence). V dropped 3 bases and J dropped 6 bases, with 17 bases sitting between them. The DNA for the CDR3 is TGTGCCTGGAGATATTATGACCGACCGCATGGCTACACCTTC. This translates into CAWRYYDRPHGYTF. Together with reference TRBV30 and TRBJ1-2, the CDR3 gives the full variable domain: SQTIHQWPATLVQPVGSPLSLECTVEGTSNPNLYWYRQAAGRGLQLLFYSVGIGQISSEVPQNLSASRPQDRQFILSSKKLLLSDSGFYLCAWRYYDRPHGYTFGSGTRLTVV.

The V gene is TRBV18, the J gene TRBJ2-7; 9 positions agree with TRBD1. The J segment lost 3 bases and the V segment lost 4 bases, leaving 7 bases of the junction unmatched. There are 15 residues in the CDR3. CDR1 and CDR2 from the germline V gene are KGHSH and LQKENI. The CDR3 protein is CASSQPGQGFYEQYF. The CDR3 DNA reads TGTGCCAGCTCACAACCGGGACAGGGATTCTACGAGCAGTACTTC. Looking up the rest from reference TRBV18 and TRBJ2-7 gives the full variable domain: NAGVMQNPRHLVRRRGQEARLRCSPMKGHSHVYWYRQLPEEGLKFMVYLQKENIIDESGMPKERFSAEFPKEGPSILRIQQVVRGDSAAYFCASSQPGQGFYEQYFGPGTRLTVT.

The chain carries TRBV11-2 and TRBJ1-4; 8 bases are shared with TRBD1. V shed 4 bases and J 7 bases; nucleotides not matched to a gene: 11. Looked up from germline, CDR1 is SGHAT and CDR2 is FQNNGV. The CDR3 runs to 16 residues. CDR3 bases: TGTGCCAGCAGCTACTTCTCCGGGACAGGAGGTGAAAAACTGTTTTTT. Residues: CASSYFSGTGGEKLFF.

The genes are TRBV5-1 and TRBJ2-7; D is perhaps TRBD1 (6 bases). The CDR3 runs 15 residues. Trimming stripped 4 bases from V and 0 bases from J, with 14 bases between. Germline CDR1 and CDR2: SGHRS and YFSETQ. The CDR3 nucleotides read TGCGCCAGCAGCCCAAGACAGGCTAGCTCCTACGAGCAGTACTTC. It codes for CASSPRQASSYEQYF.